This T cell receptor (beta chain) originates from a study of early T cells in non-severe SARS-CoV-2 infection. Trimming pared 4 bases from V and 8 bases from J, leaving 18 bases between. The CDR3 has 15 amino acids. Germline V gene data show CDR1 as WNHNN and CDR2 as SYGVQD (reference sequence). In TCRdb, the 5' RACE reads were re-called with MiXCR into one record per CDR3 protein. There are 55,000 to 70,000 distinct CDR3 sequences in the sample; roughly 10% occur only once, and around 6.6% lies in the top ten. The chain has TRBV10-1 and TRBJ2-1; maybe TRBD2 (6 bases). What was sequenced was whole blood. The sequence was collected from an adult who was a healthcare worker with PCR-confirmed SARS-CoV-2 infection or an uninfected control (not recorded which). CDR3 in amino acids: CASSARDSSGDEQFF. The CDR3 bases are TGCGCCAGCAGTGCCCGGGACTCCTCTGGGGATGAGCAGTTCTTC.